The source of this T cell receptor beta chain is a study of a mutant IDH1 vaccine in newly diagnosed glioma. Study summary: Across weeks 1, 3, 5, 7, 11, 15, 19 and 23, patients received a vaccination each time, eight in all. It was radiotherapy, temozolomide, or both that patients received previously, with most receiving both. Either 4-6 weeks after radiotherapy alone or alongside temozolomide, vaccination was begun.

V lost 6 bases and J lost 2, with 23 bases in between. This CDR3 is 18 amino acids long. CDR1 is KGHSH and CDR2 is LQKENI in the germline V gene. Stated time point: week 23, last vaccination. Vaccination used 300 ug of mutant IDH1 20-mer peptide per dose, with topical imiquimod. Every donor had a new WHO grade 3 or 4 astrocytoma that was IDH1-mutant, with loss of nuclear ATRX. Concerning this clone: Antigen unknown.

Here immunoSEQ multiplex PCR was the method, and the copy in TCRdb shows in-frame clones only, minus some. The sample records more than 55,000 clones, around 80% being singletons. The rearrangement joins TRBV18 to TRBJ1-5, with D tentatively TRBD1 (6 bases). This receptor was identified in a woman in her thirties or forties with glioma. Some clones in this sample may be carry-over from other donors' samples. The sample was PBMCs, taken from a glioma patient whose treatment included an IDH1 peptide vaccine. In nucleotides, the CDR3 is TGTGCCAGCTCCCCTATTCGGACAGTCGGTTCGGGCAATCAGCCCCAGCATTTT. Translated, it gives CASSPIRTVGSGNQPQHF.